This entry lists 8 T cell receptor beta chains sequenced from one sample in a study of blood T cell repertoires in COVID-19. Data came from immunoSEQ multiplex PCR; TCRdb stores just in-frame clones and leaves some out. Here the sample spans more than 80,000 clones, around 78% being singletons. Sequencing used peripheral blood. These TCRs come from a man older than 75 with COVID-19, enrolled during active disease.

The V call is TRBV30, the J call TRBJ1-1, with D possibly being TRBD1 (5 bases). Germline V gene data show CDR1 as GTSNPN and CDR2 as SVGIG (reference sequence). CDR3 length equals 13 residues. Trimming took off 2 bases at V and 4 bases at J, with 11 bases between the two ends. The CDR3 nucleotides read TGTGCCTGGAGTATCTACGGGGGCACTGAAGCTTTCTTT. This codes for CAWSIYGGTEAFF.

The rearrangement links TRBV5-1 to TRBJ2-2; 9 bases map to TRBD2. CDR1 SGHRS and CDR2 YFSETQ come from the germline V gene. The junction had 6 bases not matched to a gene; V was cut back by 0 bases and J by 6 bases. The CDR3 consists of 16 residues. The CDR3 coding sequence is TGCGCCAGCAGCTTGGGGAATAGCGGGAGAGCCGGGGAGCTGTTTTTT. Translation gives CASSLGNSGRAGELFF.

This chain joins TRBV6-2 or TRBV6-3 and TRBJ2-1; D is possibly TRBD2 (5 bases). CDR1 and CDR2 from the germline V gene are MNHEY and SVGEGT. The CDR3 contains 17 residues. The V end lost 4 bases, the J end lost 0 bases, and 16 bases lay between the germline ends. The CDR3: CASSSTKNLSSYNEQFF. CDR3 sequence (DNA): TGTGCCAGCAGTTCGACTAAAAACCTGAGCTCCTACAATGAGCAGTTCTTC.

The J gene is TRBJ2-1, the V gene TRBV2; the match to TRBD2 covers 7 bases. Germline-derived CDR1 and CDR2 are SNHLY and FYNNEI. The CDR3 has 13 residues. After removal of 8 bases from V and 5 bases from J, the junction contained 6 bases not matched to a gene. The CDR3 reads CASQMRENNEQFF. The CDR3 DNA reads as TGTGCCAGCCAGATGCGGGAGAACAATGAGCAGTTCTTC.

This clone counts as medium-sized. The chain links TRBV21-1 to TRBJ1-5; the table's D gene call, TRBD1, was not cross checked with the DNA. TRBV21-1 is flagged as a pseudogene. This CDR3 region has 15 residues. CDR3 sequence reads: CASSKGQGVNQPQHF. The CDR3, as DNA: TGTGCCAGCAGCAAGGGACAGGGGGTCAATCAGCCCCAGCATTTT.

The count of this clone is one. The genes are TRBV7-2 and TRBJ1-6; TRBD1 matches at 7 bases. Germline lookup yields CDR1 SGHTA and CDR2 FQGNSA. CDR3 size: 15 residues. V lost 2 bases, J lost 12 bases, and 10 bases stayed unmatched. The CDR3 sequence: CASSLTYRGREPLHF. CDR3 nucleotide sequence: TGTGCCAGCAGCTTAACCTACAGGGGACGAGAACCCCTCCACTTT.

The V and J genes are TRBV30 and TRBJ2-1; 10 positions match TRBD2. The V segment lost 5 bases and the J segment 4 bases; nucleotides outside the gene matches: 5. Germline lookup yields CDR1 GTSNPN and CDR2 SVGIG (reference sequence). The CDR3 runs 14 residues. CDR3 amino acids: CAWGAGGPYNEQFF. In DNA form, the CDR3 reads TGTGCCTGGGGAGCGGGAGGGCCATACAATGAGCAGTTCTTC.

V usage is TRBV19 and J usage is TRBJ2-1; 9 bases align to TRBD1. V dropped 4 bases and J dropped 8; count of bases not matched to a gene: 6. The germline V gene encodes CDR1 LNHDA and CDR2 SQIVND (reference sequence). This CDR3 comprises 14 residues. The CDR3 spells CASSRDRVTDEQFF. CDR3 nucleotides: TGTGCCAGTAGTAGGGACAGGGTAACGGATGAGCAGTTCTTC.